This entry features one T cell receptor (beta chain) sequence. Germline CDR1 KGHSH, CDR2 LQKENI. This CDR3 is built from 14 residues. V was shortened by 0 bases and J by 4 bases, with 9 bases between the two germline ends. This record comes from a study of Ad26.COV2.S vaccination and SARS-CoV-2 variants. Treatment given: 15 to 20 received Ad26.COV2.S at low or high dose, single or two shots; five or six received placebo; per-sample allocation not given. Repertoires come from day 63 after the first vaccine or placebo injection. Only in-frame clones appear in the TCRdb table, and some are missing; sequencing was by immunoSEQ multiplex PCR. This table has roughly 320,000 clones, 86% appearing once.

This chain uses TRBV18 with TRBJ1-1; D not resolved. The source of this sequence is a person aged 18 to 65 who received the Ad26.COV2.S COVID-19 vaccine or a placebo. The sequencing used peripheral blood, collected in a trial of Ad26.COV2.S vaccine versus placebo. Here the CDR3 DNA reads TGTGCCAGCTCACCACCGAAGGGTATCACTGAAGCTTTCTTT. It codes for CASSPPKGITEAFF.